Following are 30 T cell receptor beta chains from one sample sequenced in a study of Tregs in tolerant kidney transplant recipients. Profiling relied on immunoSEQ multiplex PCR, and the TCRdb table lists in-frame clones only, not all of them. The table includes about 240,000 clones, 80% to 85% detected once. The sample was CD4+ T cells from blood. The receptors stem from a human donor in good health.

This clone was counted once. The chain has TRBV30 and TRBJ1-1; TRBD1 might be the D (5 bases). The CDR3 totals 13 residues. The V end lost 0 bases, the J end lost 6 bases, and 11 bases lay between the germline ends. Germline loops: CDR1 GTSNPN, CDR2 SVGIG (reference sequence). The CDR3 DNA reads TGTGCCTGGAGTGTAACAGGTGAGGCTGAAGCTTTCTTT. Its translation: CAWSVTGEAEAFF.

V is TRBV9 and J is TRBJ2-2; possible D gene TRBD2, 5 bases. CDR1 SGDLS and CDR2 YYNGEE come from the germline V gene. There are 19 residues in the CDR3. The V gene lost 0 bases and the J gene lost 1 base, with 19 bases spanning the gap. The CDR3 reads CASSVEGLASSRNTGELFF. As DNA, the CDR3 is TGTGCCAGCAGCGTAGAAGGGTTAGCGTCTAGTAGGAACACCGGGGAGCTGTTTTTT.

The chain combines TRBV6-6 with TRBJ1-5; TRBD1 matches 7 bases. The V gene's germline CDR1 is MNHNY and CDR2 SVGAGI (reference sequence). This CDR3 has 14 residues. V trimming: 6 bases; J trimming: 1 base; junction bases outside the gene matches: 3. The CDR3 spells CASRETGSNQPQHF. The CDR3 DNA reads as TGTGCCAGCAGAGAGACAGGGAGCAATCAGCCCCAGCATTTT.

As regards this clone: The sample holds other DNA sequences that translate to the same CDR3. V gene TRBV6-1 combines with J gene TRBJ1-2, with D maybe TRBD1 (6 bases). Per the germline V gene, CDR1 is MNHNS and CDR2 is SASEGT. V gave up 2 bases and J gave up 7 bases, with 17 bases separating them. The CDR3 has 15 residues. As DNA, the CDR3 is TGTGCCAGCAGTGAATTTGGGCAGGGGATGATTGGCTACACCTTC. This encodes CASSEFGQGMIGYTF.

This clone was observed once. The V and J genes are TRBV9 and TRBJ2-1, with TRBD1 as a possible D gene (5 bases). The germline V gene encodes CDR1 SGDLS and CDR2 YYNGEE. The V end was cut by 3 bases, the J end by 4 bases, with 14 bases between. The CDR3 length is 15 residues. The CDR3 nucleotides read TGTGCCAGCAGCGCTAGATCGACAGAGTACAATGAGCAGTTCTTC. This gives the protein CASSARSTEYNEQFF.

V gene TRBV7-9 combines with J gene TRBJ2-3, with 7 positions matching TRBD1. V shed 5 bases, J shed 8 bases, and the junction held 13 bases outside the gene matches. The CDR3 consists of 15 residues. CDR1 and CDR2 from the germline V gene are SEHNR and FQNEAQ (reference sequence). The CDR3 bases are TGTGCCAGCAGCCCCCGACAGGGAGCGGCGCGTACGCAGTATTTT. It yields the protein CASSPRQGAARTQYF.

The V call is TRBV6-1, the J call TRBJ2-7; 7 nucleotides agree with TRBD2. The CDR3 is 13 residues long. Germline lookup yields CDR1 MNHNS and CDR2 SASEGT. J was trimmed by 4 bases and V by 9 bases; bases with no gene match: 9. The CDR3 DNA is TGTGCCAGTCCTATCGGGGGAGGGTACGAGCAGTACTTC. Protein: CASPIGGGYEQYF.

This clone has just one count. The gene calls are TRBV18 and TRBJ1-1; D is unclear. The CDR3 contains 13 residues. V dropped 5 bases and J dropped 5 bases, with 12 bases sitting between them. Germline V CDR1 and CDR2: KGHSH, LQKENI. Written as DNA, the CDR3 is TGTGCCAGCTCAAGGGTGGACCGGACTGAAGCTTTCTTT. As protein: CASSRVDRTEAFF.

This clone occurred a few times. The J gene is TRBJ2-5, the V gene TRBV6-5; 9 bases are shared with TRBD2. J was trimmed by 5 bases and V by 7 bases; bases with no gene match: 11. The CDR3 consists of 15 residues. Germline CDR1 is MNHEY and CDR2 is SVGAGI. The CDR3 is CASTQGGGGYETQYF. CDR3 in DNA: TGTGCCAGCACCCAAGGCGGGGGGGGCTACGAGACCCAGTACTTC.

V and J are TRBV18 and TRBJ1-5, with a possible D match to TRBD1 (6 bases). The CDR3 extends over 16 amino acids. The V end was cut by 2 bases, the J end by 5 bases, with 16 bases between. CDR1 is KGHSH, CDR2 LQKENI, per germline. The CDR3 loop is CASSPNLGGQDQPQHF. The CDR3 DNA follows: TGTGCCAGCTCACCAAACCTAGGGGGGCAGGATCAGCCCCAGCATTTT.

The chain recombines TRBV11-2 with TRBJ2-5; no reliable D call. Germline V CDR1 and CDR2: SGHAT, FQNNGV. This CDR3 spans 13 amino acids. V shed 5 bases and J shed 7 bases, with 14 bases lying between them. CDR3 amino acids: CASSPPFSGTQYF. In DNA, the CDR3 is TGTGCCAGCAGCCCCCCCTTCTCCGGGACCCAGTACTTC.

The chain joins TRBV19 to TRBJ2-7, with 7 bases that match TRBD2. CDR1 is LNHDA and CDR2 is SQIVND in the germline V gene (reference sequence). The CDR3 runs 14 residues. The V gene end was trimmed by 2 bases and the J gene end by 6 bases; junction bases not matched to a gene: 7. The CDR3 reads CASSISGKLGEQYF. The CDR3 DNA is TGTGCCAGTAGTATAAGCGGGAAGTTGGGCGAGCAGTACTTC.

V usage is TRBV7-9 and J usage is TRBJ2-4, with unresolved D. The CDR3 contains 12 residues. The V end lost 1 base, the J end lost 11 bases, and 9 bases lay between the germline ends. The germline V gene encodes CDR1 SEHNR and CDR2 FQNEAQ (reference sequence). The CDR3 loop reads CASSLVGVVQYF. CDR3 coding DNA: TGTGCCAGCAGCTTAGTTGGAGTAGTTCAGTACTTC.

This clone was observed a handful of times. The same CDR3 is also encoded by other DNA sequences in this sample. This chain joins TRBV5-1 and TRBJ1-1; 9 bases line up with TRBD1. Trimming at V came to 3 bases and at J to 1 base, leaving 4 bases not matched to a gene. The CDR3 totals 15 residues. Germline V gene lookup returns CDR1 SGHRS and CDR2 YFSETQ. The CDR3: CASSSLTGGNTEAFF. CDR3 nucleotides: TGCGCCAGCAGCTCGTTGACAGGGGGGAACACTGAAGCTTTCTTT.

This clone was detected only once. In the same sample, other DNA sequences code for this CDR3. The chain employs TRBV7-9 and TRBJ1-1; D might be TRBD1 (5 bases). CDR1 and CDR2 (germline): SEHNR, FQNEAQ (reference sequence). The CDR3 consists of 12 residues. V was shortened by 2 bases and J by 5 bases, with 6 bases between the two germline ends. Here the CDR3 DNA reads TGTGCCAGCAGCTTAAGGGGTACTGAAGCTTTCTTT. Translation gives CASSLRGTEAFF. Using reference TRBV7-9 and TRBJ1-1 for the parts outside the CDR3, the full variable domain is DTGVSQNPRHKITKRGQNVTFRCDPISEHNRLYWYRQTLGQGPEFLTYFQNEAQLEKSRLLSDRFSAERPKGSFSTLEIQRTEQGDSAMYLCASSLRGTEAFFGQGTRLTVV.

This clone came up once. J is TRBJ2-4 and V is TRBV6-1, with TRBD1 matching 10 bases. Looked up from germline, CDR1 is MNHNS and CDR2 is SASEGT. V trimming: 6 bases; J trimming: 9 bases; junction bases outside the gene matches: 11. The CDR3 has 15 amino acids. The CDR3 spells CASRIGTGVSGIQYF. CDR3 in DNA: TGTGCCAGCAGAATCGGGACAGGGGTATCGGGCATTCAGTACTTC.

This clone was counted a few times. In DNA form, the CDR3 reads TGCGCCAGCAGCCAGCTTAGGACACCTGCCCGCCAATTTAATGAAAAACTGTTTTTT. Translation: CASSQLRTPARQFNEKLFF. The V gene is TRBV4-1, the J gene TRBJ1-4, with a tentative D call TRBD1 (5 bases). Germline assignment: CDR1 MGHRA and CDR2 YSYEKL. CDR3 length equals 19 residues. V gave up 3 bases and J gave up 4 bases, with 24 bases separating them.

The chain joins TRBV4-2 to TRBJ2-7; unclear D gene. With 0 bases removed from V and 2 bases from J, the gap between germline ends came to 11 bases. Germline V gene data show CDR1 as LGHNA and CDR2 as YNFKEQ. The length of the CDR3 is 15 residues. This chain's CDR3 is CASSQESGSAYEQYF. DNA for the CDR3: TGTGCCAGCAGCCAAGAATCCGGCAGCGCCTACGAGCAGTACTTC.

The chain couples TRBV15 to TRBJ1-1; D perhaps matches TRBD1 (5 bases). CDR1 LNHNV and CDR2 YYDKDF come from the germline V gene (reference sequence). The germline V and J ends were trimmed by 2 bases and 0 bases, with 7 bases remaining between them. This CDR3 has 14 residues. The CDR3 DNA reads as TGTGCCACCAGCAGACAGGGAATGAACACTGAAGCTTTCTTT. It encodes CATSRQGMNTEAFF.

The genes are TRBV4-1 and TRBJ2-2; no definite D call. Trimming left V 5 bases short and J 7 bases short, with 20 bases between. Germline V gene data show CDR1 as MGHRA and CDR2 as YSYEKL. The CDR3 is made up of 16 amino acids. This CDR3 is CASSKRAGNVRGELFF. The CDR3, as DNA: TGCGCCAGCAGCAAAAGGGCAGGAAACGTACGCGGGGAGCTGTTTTTT.

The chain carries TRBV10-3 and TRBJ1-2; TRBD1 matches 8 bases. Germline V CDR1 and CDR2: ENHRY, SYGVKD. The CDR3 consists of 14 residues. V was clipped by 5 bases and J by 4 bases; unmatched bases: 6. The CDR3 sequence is CAISRQGLGYGYTF. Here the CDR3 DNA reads TGTGCCATCAGTCGACAGGGGCTGGGCTATGGCTACACCTTC.

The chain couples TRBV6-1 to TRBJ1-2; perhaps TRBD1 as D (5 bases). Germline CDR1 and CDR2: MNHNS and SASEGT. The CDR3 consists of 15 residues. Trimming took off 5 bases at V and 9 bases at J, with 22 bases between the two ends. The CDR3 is CASSPFRGAKASYTF. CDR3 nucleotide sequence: TGTGCCAGCAGTCCCTTCCGGGGCGCAAAGGCTAGCTACACCTTC.

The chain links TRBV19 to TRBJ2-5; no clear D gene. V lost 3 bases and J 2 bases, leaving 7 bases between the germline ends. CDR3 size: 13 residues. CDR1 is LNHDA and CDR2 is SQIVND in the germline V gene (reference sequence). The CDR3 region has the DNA TGTGCCAGTAGTATGAGTAGACAAGAGACCCAGTACTTC. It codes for CASSMSRQETQYF.

This chain's CDR3 is CASSPRLGTDSEKLFF. As DNA, the CDR3 is TGTGCCAGCTCACCACGTCTCGGGACAGACAGTGAAAAACTGTTTTTT. The rearrangement uses TRBV18 and TRBJ1-4, with 7 bases matching TRBD1. The CDR3 length is 16 residues. Per the germline V gene, CDR1 is KGHSH and CDR2 is LQKENI. Trimming at V came to 1 base and at J to 7 bases, leaving 9 bases not matched to a gene.

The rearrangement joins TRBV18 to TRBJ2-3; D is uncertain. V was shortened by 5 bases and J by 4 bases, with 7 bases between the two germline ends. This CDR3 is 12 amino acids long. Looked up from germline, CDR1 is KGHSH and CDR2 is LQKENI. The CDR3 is CASSSRPDTQYF. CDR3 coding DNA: TGTGCCAGCTCATCACGGCCAGATACGCAGTATTTT.

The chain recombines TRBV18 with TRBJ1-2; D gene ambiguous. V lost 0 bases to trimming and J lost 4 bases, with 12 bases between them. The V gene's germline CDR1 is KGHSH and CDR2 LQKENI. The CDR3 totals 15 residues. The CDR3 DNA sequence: TGTGCCAGCTCACCACCAGGCAGTGAAATCTATGGCTACACCTTC. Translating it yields CASSPPGSEIYGYTF.

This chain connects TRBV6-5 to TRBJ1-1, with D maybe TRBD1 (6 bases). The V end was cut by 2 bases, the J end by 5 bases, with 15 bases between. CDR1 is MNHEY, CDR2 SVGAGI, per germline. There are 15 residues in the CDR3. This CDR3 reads CASSYPRGALTEAFF. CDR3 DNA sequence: TGTGCCAGCAGTTACCCCCGGGGGGCGCTGACTGAAGCTTTCTTT.

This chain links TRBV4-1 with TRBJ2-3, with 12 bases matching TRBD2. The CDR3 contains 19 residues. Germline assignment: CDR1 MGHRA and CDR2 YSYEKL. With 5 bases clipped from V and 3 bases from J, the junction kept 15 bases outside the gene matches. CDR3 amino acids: CASSVHLTTSGSITDTQYF. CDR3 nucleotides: TGCGCCAGCAGCGTACACCTTACGACTAGCGGGAGTATAACAGATACGCAGTATTTT.

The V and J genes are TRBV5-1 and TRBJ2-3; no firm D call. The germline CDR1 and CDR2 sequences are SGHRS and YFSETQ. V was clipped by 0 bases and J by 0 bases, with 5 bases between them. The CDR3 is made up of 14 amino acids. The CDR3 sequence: CASSLATSTDTQYF. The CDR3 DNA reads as TGCGCCAGCAGCTTGGCGACTAGCACAGATACGCAGTATTTT.

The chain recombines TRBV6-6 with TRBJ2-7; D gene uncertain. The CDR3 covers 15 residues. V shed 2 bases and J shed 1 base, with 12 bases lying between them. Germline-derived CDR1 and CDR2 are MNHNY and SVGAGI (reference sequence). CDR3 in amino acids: CASSYKSPGSYEQYF. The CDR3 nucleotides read TGTGCCAGCAGTTACAAGTCCCCCGGGTCCTACGAGCAGTACTTC.